Listed here are 21 T cell receptor beta chains from one sample, sequenced in a study of identical twins. TCRdb itself ran the 5' RACE reads through MiXCR, one entry per CDR3 protein. The data contain roughly 290,000 distinct CDR3 sequences, 8.5% to 9.5% of them singletons. The data also belong to a second study, concerning yellow fever vaccine responses in identical twins.

Sequencing was done on a sample of CD8+ T cells sorted from blood. All receptors derive from a woman under 30 in good health.

This clonotype appeared many times. The chain joins TRBV11-2 to TRBJ2-2; D is unclear. Per the germline V gene, CDR1 is SGHAT and CDR2 is FQNNGV. The CDR3 is made up of 11 amino acids. Trimming pared 2 bases from V and 8 bases from J, leaving 3 bases between. Here the CDR3 reads CASSLLGELFF. CDR3 bases: TGTGCCAGCAGCTTATTGGGGGAGCTGTTTTTT.

This clonotype has a count of ten or more. At one boundary the junction diverges from the germline segment, which might be a read error. The chain is built from TRBV5-1 and TRBJ2-7; maybe TRBD1 (5 bases). The CDR3 loop spans 11 amino acids. The germline gives CDR1 SGHRS, CDR2 YFSETQ. Written as DNA, the CDR3 is TGTGCCAGCAGCCCAGGGTACGAGCAGTACTTC. The encoded protein is CASSPGYEQYF.

For this clonotype: A read error is possible here, since a much larger clone lies one base away. The J gene is TRBJ2-7, the V gene TRBV28; D may be TRBD1 or TRBD2 (5 bases each). The CDR3 covers 12 residues. CDR1 and CDR2 (germline): MDHEN, SYDVKM. CDR3 coding DNA: TGTACCACCTGGGACCCGGCGTACGAGCAGTACTTC. Encoded protein: CTTWDPAYEQYF.

The V gene is TRBV9, the J gene TRBJ2-1; 10 bases fit TRBD1. Germline V gene data show CDR1 as SGDLS and CDR2 as YYNGEE. This CDR3 has 20 residues. V shed 3 bases, J shed 6 bases, and the junction held 21 bases outside the gene matches. This chain's CDR3 is CASSDGQGVAGLVGGNEQFF. The CDR3 DNA sequence: TGTGCCAGCAGCGACGGACAGGGGGTGGCGGGACTAGTGGGAGGCAATGAGCAGTTCTTC. The complete variable domain, with remaining parts taken from reference TRBV9 and TRBJ2-1, reads DSGVTQTPKHLITATGQRVTLRCSPRSGDLSVYWYQQSLDQGLQFLIQYYNGEERAKGNILERFSAQQFPDLHSELNLSSLELGDSALYFCASSDGQGVAGLVGGNEQFFGPGTRLTVL.

A few counts support this clonotype. V and J are TRBV27 and TRBJ2-7; the D is unclear. The V gene's germline CDR1 is MNHEY and CDR2 SMNVEV (reference sequence). Trimming pared 6 bases from V and 5 bases from J, leaving 17 bases between. The CDR3 is 14 residues long. Written as DNA, the CDR3 is TGTGCCAGCAGCAACACAAGCCCGAGACACGAGCAGTACTTC. Its protein is CASSNTSPRHEQYF.

This sequence joins TRBV27 and TRBJ2-7; tentatively, D is TRBD1 or TRBD2 (6 bases each). V was clipped by 3 bases and J by 2 bases, with 11 bases between them. Germline V CDR1 and CDR2: MNHEY, SMNVEV (reference sequence). The CDR3 spans 14 residues. The CDR3 sequence: CASSLAGTTYEQYF. CDR3 nucleotide sequence: TGTGCCAGCAGTTTGGCGGGGACAACCTACGAGCAGTACTTC.

The V call is TRBV2, the J call TRBJ2-1; unclear D gene. CDR1 is SNHLY, CDR2 FYNNEI, per germline. The germline V and J ends were trimmed by 3 bases and 6 bases, with 12 bases remaining between them. This CDR3 is built from 14 residues. The CDR3 DNA reads as TGTGCCAGCAGTGAGTACCCCCCGGGCAATGAGCAGTTCTTC. Amino acids: CASSEYPPGNEQFF. Variable domain in full (rest from reference TRBV2 and TRBJ2-1): EPEVTQTPSHQVTQMGQEVILRCVPISNHLYFYWYRQILGQKVEFLVSFYNNEISEKSEIFDDQFSVERPDGSNFTLKIRSTKLEDSAMYFCASSEYPPGNEQFFGPGTRLTVL.

This clonotype was seen repeatedly, ten times or more. The chain recombines TRBV4-2 with TRBJ2-7; D tentatively fits TRBD1 or TRBD2 (5 bases each). This CDR3 is built from 14 residues. The V gene's germline CDR1 is LGHNA and CDR2 YNFKEQ. V lost 4 bases, J lost 0 bases, and 10 bases lay in between. CDR3 residues: CASSPPGTSYEQYF. CDR3 in DNA: TGTGCCAGCAGCCCTCCGGGGACCTCCTACGAGCAGTACTTC.

This clonotype was seen repeatedly, ten times or more. The gene calls are TRBV5-1 and TRBJ2-3; 8 bases are a match to TRBD1. J gave up 2 bases and V 4 bases, and 6 bases lay outside the gene matches. There are 15 residues in the CDR3. Germline loops: CDR1 SGHRS, CDR2 YFSETQ. CDR3 loop: CASSAGQGTTDTQYF. As DNA, the CDR3 is TGCGCCAGCAGCGCCGGACAGGGTACCACAGATACGCAGTATTTT.

This chain uses TRBV27 with TRBJ2-3; D gene uncertain. V lost 5 bases to trimming and J lost 0 bases, with 9 bases between them. The V gene's germline CDR1 is MNHEY and CDR2 SMNVEV (reference sequence). The CDR3 is 14 residues long. CDR3 sequence reads: CASSTIDSTDTQYF. The CDR3 region has the DNA TGTGCCAGCAGTACGATCGACAGCACAGATACGCAGTATTTT.

This clonotype was counted ten times or more. The rearrangement joins TRBV6-1 to TRBJ2-1; the match to TRBD1 covers 11 bases. Germline CDR1 is MNHNS and CDR2 is SASEGT. CDR3 length equals 15 residues. V gave up 6 bases and J gave up 2 bases; unmatched junction bases: 3. Here the CDR3 DNA reads TGTGCCAGCAGCTTGGACAGGGGGCCCTACAATGAGCAGTTCTTC. Translating gives CASSLDRGPYNEQFF.

Ten or more counts support this clonotype. The chain joins TRBV6-1 to TRBJ2-5; the match to TRBD2 covers 11 bases. From germline, CDR1 is MNHNS and CDR2 SASEGT. The CDR3 spans 16 residues. V gave up 6 bases and J gave up 4 bases; unmatched junction bases: 10. CDR3 coding DNA: TGTGCCAGCAGCAAACTAGCGGGAGATTATGGAGAGACCCAGTACTTC. Protein sequence: CASSKLAGDYGETQYF.

The chain is built from TRBV29-1 and TRBJ2-1; 11 positions match TRBD1. The CDR3 length is 12 residues. CDR1 is SQVTM, CDR2 ANQGSEA, per germline. V lost 4 bases to trimming and J lost 8 bases; unmatched junction nucleotides: 1. CDR3 bases: TGCAGCGTTGGGGACAGGGGGTATGAGCAGTTCTTC. This codes for CSVGDRGYEQFF.

This clonotype was seen only a few times. The chain joins TRBV5-1 to TRBJ2-5; a weak D match, TRBD1 (5 bases). The CDR3 loop spans 14 amino acids. V was shortened by 1 base and J by 4 bases, with 11 bases between the two germline ends. Germline V CDR1 and CDR2: SGHRS, YFSETQ. Written as DNA, the CDR3 is TGCGCCAGCAGCTTGTTAGGGGAAGGAGAGACCCAGTACTTC. Protein product: CASSLLGEGETQYF. The whole variable domain, remainder taken from reference TRBV5-1 and TRBJ2-5, is KAGVTQTPRYLIKTRGQQVTLSCSPISGHRSVSWYQQTPGQGLQFLFEYFSETQRNKGNFPGRFSGRQFSNSRSEMNVSTLELGDSALYLCASSLLGEGETQYFGPGTRLLVL.

There are many counts of this clonotype. The chain is built from TRBV20-1 and TRBJ2-3, with D unresolved. The germline V gene has CDR1 DFQATT and CDR2 SNEGSKA (reference sequence). This CDR3 spans 13 amino acids. Trimming removed 1 base at V and 1 base at J, with 6 bases between. The CDR3, as DNA: TGCAGTGCTAGAGTGCCGGGCACAGATACGCAGTATTTT. It is translated as CSARVPGTDTQYF.

This clonotype was found many times. The rearrangement links TRBV11-2 to TRBJ2-7; 7 nucleotides match TRBD2. The junction had 18 bases not matched to a gene; V was cut back by 5 bases and J by 2 bases. There are 18 residues in the CDR3. Per the germline V gene, CDR1 is SGHAT and CDR2 is FQNNGV. The CDR3 DNA sequence: TGTGCCAGCAGCATACGGACTAGTTTATATTTGGGGACCTACGAGCAGTACTTC. Translating it yields CASSIRTSLYLGTYEQYF.

V usage is TRBV20-1 and J usage is TRBJ2-1; 12 bases align to TRBD2. Germline CDR1 DFQATT, CDR2 SNEGSKA (reference sequence). The CDR3 spans 19 residues. V lost 0 bases, J lost 3 bases, and 12 bases stayed unmatched. The CDR3 spells CSARDSLAGGRANYNEQFF. The CDR3 DNA follows: TGCAGTGCTAGAGATTCGCTAGCGGGGGGGCGGGCTAACTACAATGAGCAGTTCTTC.

The chain combines TRBV19 with TRBJ2-1; perhaps TRBD1 as D (5 bases). With 3 bases removed from V and 3 bases from J, the gap between germline ends came to 6 bases. The CDR3 runs to 13 residues. Germline CDR1 reads LNHDA; CDR2 reads SQIVND (reference sequence). The CDR3 nucleotides read TGTGCCAGTAGTATTCAGGGCTACAATGAGCAGTTCTTC. Translating it yields CASSIQGYNEQFF.

The chain links TRBV27 to TRBJ2-7; 7 bases match TRBD1. The CDR3 loop spans 13 amino acids. The V gene's germline CDR1 is MNHEY and CDR2 SMNVEV (reference sequence). J gave up 1 base and V 6 bases, and 3 bases lay outside the gene matches. CDR3 sequence reads: CASRQTGSYEQYF. As DNA, the CDR3 is TGTGCCAGCAGACAGACAGGGTCCTACGAGCAGTACTTC.

This clonotype was seen ten or more times. This chain links TRBV7-9 with TRBJ2-1; D perhaps matches TRBD2 (8 bases). Germline V lookup: CDR1 SEHNR, CDR2 FQNEAQ (reference sequence). The CDR3 is made up of 17 amino acids. V lost 5 bases and J 3 bases, leaving 20 bases between the germline ends. The CDR3 region is CASSPGGTAGDYNEQFF. CDR3 sequence (DNA): TGTGCCAGCAGCCCAGGAGGGACAGCGGGAGACTACAATGAGCAGTTCTTC.

This clonotype was picked up many times. V usage is TRBV12-3 or TRBV12-4 and J usage is TRBJ1-2, with D maybe TRBD1 (6 bases). The length of the CDR3 is 15 residues. V was clipped by 4 bases and J by 4 bases, with 16 bases between them. The CDR3: CASSSGKQGTYGYTF. The CDR3 DNA reads TGTGCCAGCAGTTCGGGCAAACAGGGAACCTATGGCTACACCTTC.